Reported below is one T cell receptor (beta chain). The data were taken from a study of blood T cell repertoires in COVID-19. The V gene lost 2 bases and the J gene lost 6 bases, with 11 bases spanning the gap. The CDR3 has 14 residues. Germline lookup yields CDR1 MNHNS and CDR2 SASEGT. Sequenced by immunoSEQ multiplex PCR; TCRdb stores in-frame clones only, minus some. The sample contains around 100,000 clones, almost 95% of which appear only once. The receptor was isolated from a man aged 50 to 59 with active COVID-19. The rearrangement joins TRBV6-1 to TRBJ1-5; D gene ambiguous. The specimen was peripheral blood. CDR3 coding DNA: TGTGCCAGCAGTGAAAACTCGGGAGGTCAGCCCCAGCATTTT. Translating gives CASSENSGGQPQHF.